The rows below give T cell receptor beta chains drawn from one sample of a study of graft-versus-host responses after intestinal transplantation. Generated by immunoSEQ multiplex PCR, the TCRdb table keeps only in-frame clones and is missing some. Of more than 100,000 clones in the sample, roughly 93% were seen once. These receptors lack a known antigen. Here the sequenced sample was unstimulated CD8+ T cells sorted from spleen or lymph node cells, taken before intestinal transplant. These receptors were taken from a human donor who received an intestinal transplant. CDR3s include the opening cysteine and the closing phenylalanine or tryptophan. Size is omitted from some rows. Given values are once, few, many or a class for expanded clones.

j_call: TRBJ2-4; v_call: TRBV4-1; clone_size: .; cdr3_aa: CASSQDLGGPNIQYF
j_call: TRBJ1-6; v_call: TRBV4-1; clone_size: .; cdr3_aa: CASSQEGEGGYSPLHF
j_call: TRBJ1-6; v_call: TRBV25-1; clone_size: once; cdr3_aa: CASRTGGGSPLHF
j_call: TRBJ2-7; v_call: TRBV4-1; clone_size: .; cdr3_aa: CASSQDDGSSSYEQYF
j_call: TRBJ2-7; v_call: TRBV12-2; clone_size: .; cdr3_aa: CASRLIRAKAYEQYF
j_call: TRBJ2-3; v_call: TRBV12-5; clone_size: .; cdr3_aa: CASAGGSDTQYF
j_call: TRBJ1-2; v_call: TRBV19; clone_size: once; cdr3_aa: CASSIAGDYGYTF
j_call: TRBJ2-7; v_call: TRBV11-2; clone_size: .; cdr3_aa: CASSKRLNSDTLWGEQYF
j_call: TRBJ2-2; v_call: TRBV6-5; clone_size: .; cdr3_aa: CASSPLRPGELFF
j_call: TRBJ2-6; v_call: TRBV7-8; clone_size: .; cdr3_aa: CASERQESSGANVLTF
j_call: TRBJ2-1; v_call: TRBV4-1; clone_size: once; cdr3_aa: CASSQPTRDRASYNEQFF
j_call: TRBJ1-1; v_call: TRBV5-6; clone_size: .; cdr3_aa: CASSAEIDANTEAFF
j_call: TRBJ1-1; v_call: TRBV7-9; clone_size: .; cdr3_aa: CASSPGVKNTEAFF
j_call: TRBJ2-4; v_call: TRBV6-5; clone_size: .; cdr3_aa: CASSPDWNIQYF
j_call: TRBJ1-3; v_call: TRBV9; clone_size: .; cdr3_aa: CASRGGSGNTIYF
j_call: TRBJ2-1; v_call: TRBV7-9; clone_size: .; cdr3_aa: CASSLGKAGAYNEQFF
j_call: TRBJ2-3; v_call: TRBV5-1; clone_size: .; cdr3_aa: CASSPEIGGLTDTQYF
j_call: TRBJ2-1; v_call: TRBV9; clone_size: once; cdr3_aa: CASSISGGAVLPNEQFF
j_call: TRBJ2-6; v_call: TRBV29-1; clone_size: .; cdr3_aa: CSVEGLTGANVLTF
j_call: TRBJ1-5; v_call: TRBV29-1; clone_size: few; cdr3_aa: CSVERRVNQPQHF
j_call: TRBJ1-1; v_call: TRBV6-6; clone_size: .; cdr3_aa: CASSSQGLNTEAFF
j_call: TRBJ1-3; v_call: TRBV2; clone_size: .; cdr3_aa: CASSEALGVGNTIYF
j_call: TRBJ2-2; v_call: TRBV11-2; clone_size: .; cdr3_aa: CASSLESGGATGELFF
j_call: TRBJ1-4; v_call: TRBV19; clone_size: .; cdr3_aa: CASTLMGSNEKLFF
j_call: TRBJ1-1; v_call: TRBV19; clone_size: few; cdr3_aa: CASRKATNTEAFF
j_call: TRBJ1-2; v_call: TRBV29-1; clone_size: .; cdr3_aa: CSVTTGPYGYTF
j_call: TRBJ2-7; v_call: TRBV2; clone_size: .; cdr3_aa: CASLRRDSGEQYF
j_call: TRBJ2-3; v_call: TRBV30; clone_size: .; cdr3_aa: CAWSSTQAGGQVDTQYF
j_call: TRBJ2-6; v_call: TRBV2; clone_size: .; cdr3_aa: CASSGPGFGANVLTF
j_call: TRBJ1-1; v_call: TRBV7-9; clone_size: .; cdr3_aa: CASSSVSGFSTEAFF
j_call: TRBJ2-1; v_call: TRBV7-8; clone_size: .; cdr3_aa: CASSLGLYGGEQFF
j_call: TRBJ2-2; v_call: TRBV28; clone_size: .; cdr3_aa: CATGQGTGELFF
j_call: TRBJ2-7; v_call: TRBV20-1; clone_size: .; cdr3_aa: CSARDRGEQYF
j_call: TRBJ1-3; v_call: TRBV4-1; clone_size: few; cdr3_aa: CASSQDGSGNTIYF
j_call: TRBJ2-7; v_call: TRBV9; clone_size: .; cdr3_aa: CASSVASGGAYEQYF
j_call: TRBJ1-4; v_call: TRBV7-9; clone_size: .; cdr3_aa: CASSSNRDRVNEKLFF
j_call: .; v_call: TRBV7-9; clone_size: .; cdr3_aa: CAGSLEVTGPKGGIEQYF
j_call: TRBJ2-7; v_call: TRBV5-4; clone_size: .; cdr3_aa: CASSLVGQPYEQYF
j_call: TRBJ2-3; v_call: TRBV4-1; clone_size: .; cdr3_aa: CASSQDTGLAGDTDTQYF
j_call: TRBJ2-7; v_call: TRBV14; clone_size: .; cdr3_aa: CASSHSYEQYF
j_call: TRBJ1-5; v_call: TRBV19; clone_size: .; cdr3_aa: CASRGQGVYQPQHF
j_call: TRBJ2-3; v_call: TRBV2; clone_size: .; cdr3_aa: CASSEKVAGAPSTDTQYF
j_call: TRBJ1-1; v_call: TRBV4-1; clone_size: .; cdr3_aa: CASSQDTGPRAAFF
j_call: TRBJ2-7; v_call: TRBV7-9; clone_size: .; cdr3_aa: CASSGGPEQYF
j_call: TRBJ2-1; v_call: TRBV2; clone_size: .; cdr3_aa: CASRWTAYTNNEQFF
j_call: TRBJ2-1; v_call: TRBV7-2; clone_size: .; cdr3_aa: CASSLGVRGSEQFF
j_call: TRBJ2-3; v_call: TRBV9; clone_size: .; cdr3_aa: CASSVSGGATTDTQYF
j_call: TRBJ2-1; v_call: TRBV11-2; clone_size: .; cdr3_aa: CASSLGRQALYNEQFF
j_call: TRBJ1-2; v_call: TRBV12-2; clone_size: .; cdr3_aa: CASRFSARVTSDSSDYGYTF
j_call: TRBJ2-2; v_call: TRBV6-5; clone_size: .; cdr3_aa: CASSYSRVGGELFF
j_call: TRBJ1-5; v_call: TRBV4-1; clone_size: once; cdr3_aa: CASSQDGDSNQPQHF
j_call: TRBJ2-5; v_call: TRBV7-9; clone_size: .; cdr3_aa: CASSLVVDRETQYF
j_call: TRBJ1-5; v_call: TRBV10-2; clone_size: .; cdr3_aa: CASSVLRSNQPQHF
j_call: TRBJ2-3; v_call: TRBV11-3; clone_size: .; cdr3_aa: CASSFGGYHVDTQYF